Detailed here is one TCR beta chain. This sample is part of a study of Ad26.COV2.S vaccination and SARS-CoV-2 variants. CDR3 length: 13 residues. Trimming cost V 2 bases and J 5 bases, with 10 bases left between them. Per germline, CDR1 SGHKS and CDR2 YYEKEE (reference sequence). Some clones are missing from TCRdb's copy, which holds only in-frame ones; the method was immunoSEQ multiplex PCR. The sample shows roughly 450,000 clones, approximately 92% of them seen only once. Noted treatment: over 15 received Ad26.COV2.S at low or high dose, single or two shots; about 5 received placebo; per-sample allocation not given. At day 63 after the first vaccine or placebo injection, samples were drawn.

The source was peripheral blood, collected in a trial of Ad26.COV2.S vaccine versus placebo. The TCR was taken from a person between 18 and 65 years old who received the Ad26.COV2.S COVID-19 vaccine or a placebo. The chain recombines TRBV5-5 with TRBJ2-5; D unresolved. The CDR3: CASSFNSGETQYF. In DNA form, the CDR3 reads TGTGCCAGCAGCTTTAATAGTGGGGAGACCCAGTACTTC.